This entry lists 5 T cell receptor beta chains sequenced from one sample in a study of shared clonotypes between healthy human individuals. Sequencing used immunoSEQ multiplex PCR; TCRdb keeps in-frame clones, though not all of them. The table lists roughly 530,000 clones, 90% to 96% of them singletons. Material for sequencing was naive CD4+ T cells sorted from blood. The sample's subset: CD45RA+ positively selected. These receptors originate from a woman in her thirties in good health.

The J gene is TRBJ2-7, the V gene TRBV23-1, with D possibly matching TRBD1 (6 bases). TRBV23-1 falls under the ORF class, with uncertain function. V gave up 3 bases and J gave up 7 bases, with 16 bases separating them. This CDR3 is built from 14 residues. The CDR3 region is CASSHTRDKEEQYF. CDR3 nucleotides: TGCGCCAGCAGTCACACCCGGGACAAAGAAGAGCAGTACTTC.

The genes are TRBV7-8 and TRBJ1-3; possible D gene TRBD1, 6 bases. Deletions cut 5 bases from V and 0 bases from J, with 8 bases between. This CDR3 has 14 residues. Germline loops: CDR1 SGHVS, CDR2 FQNEAQ. The DNA of the CDR3 is TGTGCCAGCAGCGGACAGAACTCTGGAAACACCATATATTTT. It specifies CASSGQNSGNTIYF.

This rearrangement joins TRBV2 to TRBJ2-1; 7 bases line up with TRBD2. V was clipped by 8 bases and J by 9 bases; unmatched bases: 13. CDR3 length: 14 amino acids. Germline V gives CDR1 SNHLY, CDR2 FYNNEI. Here the CDR3 reads CASSGEGIITEQFF. DNA for the CDR3: TGTGCCAGCTCGGGGGAGGGTATAATCACTGAGCAGTTCTTC.

The rearrangement joins TRBV11-2 to TRBJ1-2, with D perhaps TRBD1 (5 bases). Per the germline V gene, CDR1 is SGHAT and CDR2 is FQNNGV. V gave up 1 base and J gave up 3 bases, with 6 bases separating them. The CDR3 is 13 amino acids. In DNA, the CDR3 is TGTGCCAGCAGCTTAGTGACAGACTATGGCTACACCTTC. Translation gives CASSLVTDYGYTF.

V gene TRBV15 combines with J gene TRBJ1-4; tentative D call: TRBD1 (6 bases). The V end lost 0 bases, the J end lost 4 bases, and 12 bases lay between the germline ends. The germline gives CDR1 LNHNV, CDR2 YYDKDF (reference sequence). The CDR3 has 16 residues. CDR3 coding DNA: TGTGCCACCAGCAGAGATGGGGGCGTTCGTAATGAAAAACTGTTTTTT. Its protein product is CATSRDGGVRNEKLFF.